This T cell receptor (beta chain) appears in the sequencing data of a study of control samples from healthy donors and cancer patients. The table came from immunoSEQ multiplex PCR; TCRdb's copy has only in-frame clones and leaves some out. The sample holds fewer than 95,000 clones, around 92% seen once. Looked up from germline, CDR1 is SGHDN and CDR2 is FVKESK. V was clipped by 4 bases and J by 3 bases, with 15 bases between them. The CDR3 runs to 15 residues. Specimen: blood. The TCR sequence derives from a young man in good health. The V and J genes are TRBV14 and TRBJ1-1; maybe TRBD1 (6 bases). The CDR3 is CASSPLGGQDTEAFF. The CDR3 DNA reads TGTGCCAGCAGCCCCCTGGGGGGCCAGGACACTGAAGCTTTCTTT.